The text below deals with one T cell receptor beta chain. This record belongs to a study of shared clonotypes between healthy human individuals. Germline loops: CDR1 MDHEN, CDR2 SYDVKM. This CDR3 spans 14 amino acids. The ends lost 3 bases at V and 4 bases at J; junction bases unmatched: 6. Libraries were prepared by immunoSEQ multiplex PCR; TCRdb keeps only in-frame clonotypes and omits some of them. Here the sample spans under 650,000 clones, 96% being singletons. The chain joins TRBV28 to TRBJ2-7; the match to TRBD1 covers 7 bases. This clonotype originated in a woman aged 25 to 39 in good health. Source material: naive CD4+ T cells sorted from blood. Subset described: CD45RA+ positively selected. The CDR3 region is CASSFIGTAYEQYF. Here the CDR3 DNA reads TGTGCCAGCAGTTTCATCGGGACAGCATACGAGCAGTACTTC.